These 25 T cell receptor beta chains were all obtained from the same sample, sequenced in a study of early T cells in non-severe SARS-CoV-2 infection. TCRdb independently ran MiXCR on the 5' RACE reads; one entry per CDR3 protein. The sample yields approximately 70,000 distinct CDR3 sequences, roughly 5.3% seen once. The sequenced sample was whole blood, obtained at baseline. The receptors stem from an adult who was a healthcare worker with PCR-confirmed SARS-CoV-2 infection or an uninfected control (not recorded which).

This chain joins TRBV27 and TRBJ2-7; 12 nucleotides line up with TRBD1. CDR3 size: 16 residues. V dropped 5 bases and J dropped 6; count of bases not matched to a gene: 11. Per germline, CDR1 MNHEY and CDR2 SMNVEV (reference sequence). CDR3 DNA: TGTGCCAGCAGTACCGGGACAGGGGGCGCCTGGGGCGAGCAGTACTTC. Its translation is CASSTGTGGAWGEQYF.

This clonotype was picked up a small number of times. This chain links TRBV7-2 with TRBJ1-3; D is undetermined. Germline assignment: CDR1 SGHTA and CDR2 FQGNSA. This CDR3 has 14 residues. Trimming removed 1 base at V and 0 bases at J, with 4 bases between. CDR3: CASSLDYSGNTIYF. In nucleotides, the CDR3 is TGTGCCAGCAGCTTAGACTACTCTGGAAACACCATATATTTT.

This clonotype was counted only a few times. The V gene is TRBV7-9, the J gene TRBJ2-7, with TRBD2 as a possible D gene (6 bases). The V gene's germline CDR1 is SEHNR and CDR2 FQNEAQ (reference sequence). The CDR3 length is 15 residues. The V and J ends lost 2 bases and 1 base respectively, with 12 bases between them. CDR3 sequence (DNA): TGTGCCAGCAGCTTAACCGGGAGCGTATCCTACGAGCAGTACTTC. This translates into CASSLTGSVSYEQYF.

The rearrangement uses TRBV19 and TRBJ2-1; 10 nucleotides align to TRBD2. After removal of 4 bases from V and 8 bases from J, the junction contained 5 bases not matched to a gene. The CDR3 length is 14 residues. In germline, CDR1 is LNHDA, CDR2 SQIVND (reference sequence). The CDR3 reads CASSTKLAGYEQFF. The CDR3 DNA follows: TGTGCCAGTAGTACCAAACTAGCGGGATATGAGCAGTTCTTC.

This clonotype appeared many times. The chain combines TRBV11-2 with TRBJ2-2; D unresolved. There are 15 residues in the CDR3. Trimming shortened V by 5 bases and J by 0 bases, and 10 bases separated the two germline ends. The germline V gene has CDR1 SGHAT and CDR2 FQNNGV. For the CDR3, the DNA is TGTGCCAGCAGCCCCCTGGTTCCGAACACCGGGGAGCTGTTTTTT. Its protein product is CASSPLVPNTGELFF.

This clonotype was recorded at least ten times. In DNA form, the CDR3 reads TGCAGTGCTGGAGGGGGGAATTCACCCCTCCACTTT. It is translated as CSAGGGNSPLHF. J is TRBJ1-6 and V is TRBV20-1; maybe TRBD1 (6 bases). Germline V lookup: CDR1 DFQATT, CDR2 SNEGSKA (reference sequence). The CDR3 covers 12 residues. V was clipped by 5 bases and J by 7 bases, with 9 bases between them.

The chain recombines TRBV28 with TRBJ2-5; D unresolved. Trimming cost V 3 bases and J 5 bases, with 19 bases left between them. Germline V gene sequence: CDR1 MDHEN, CDR2 SYDVKM. CDR3 length equals 16 residues. The DNA of the CDR3 is TGTGCCAGCAGTTTGGATTCCGAACCGCGGCCGGAGACCCAGTACTTC. It translates to CASSLDSEPRPETQYF.

The chain links TRBV19 to TRBJ2-3; TRBD2 aligns across 7 bases. CDR3 length: 16 residues. Germline V gene lookup returns CDR1 LNHDA and CDR2 SQIVND (reference sequence). The junction had 8 bases not matched to a gene; V was cut back by 5 bases and J by 0 bases. DNA for the CDR3: TGTGCCAGTAGTGCCGCGGGAGTTAGGAGCACAGATACGCAGTATTTT. This gives the protein CASSAAGVRSTDTQYF.

This chain links TRBV4-1 with TRBJ2-3; no firm D call. The CDR3 has 13 amino acids. V was clipped by 5 bases and J by 6 bases, with 12 bases between them. Germline V lookup: CDR1 MGHRA, CDR2 YSYEKL. CDR3 amino acids: CASSYIIGDTQYF. In DNA form, the CDR3 reads TGCGCCAGCAGCTACATAATTGGGGATACGCAGTATTTT.

The rearrangement uses TRBV5-1 and TRBJ1-3; D unresolved. The CDR3 extends over 15 amino acids. Looked up from germline, CDR1 is SGHRS and CDR2 is YFSETQ. Trimming shortened V by 0 bases and J by 4 bases, and 11 bases separated the two germline ends. The CDR3 protein is CASSLAGGDGNTIYF. The DNA for the CDR3 is TGCGCCAGCAGCTTGGCCGGAGGAGACGGAAACACCATATATTTT.

V and J are TRBV28 and TRBJ2-7; TRBD2 matches at 12 bases. V lost 1 base, J lost 3 bases, and 4 bases stayed unmatched. Germline V gene lookup returns CDR1 MDHEN and CDR2 SYDVKM. The CDR3 runs to 16 residues. DNA for the CDR3: TGTGCCAGCAGTTTATTTGGGACTAGCGGGCACTACGAGCAGTACTTC. This gives the protein CASSLFGTSGHYEQYF.

This clonotype appeared many times. The chain has TRBV7-2 and TRBJ2-1; D ambiguous. The V end was cut by 4 bases, the J end by 5 bases, with 3 bases between. The CDR3 runs 11 residues. Germline values: CDR1 SGHTA, CDR2 FQGNSA. The DNA of the CDR3 is TGTGCCAGCAGCTCACACAATGAGCAGTTCTTC. It is translated as CASSSHNEQFF. The variable domain in full, with the rest retrieved from reference TRBV7-2 and TRBJ2-1, is GAGVSQSPSNKVTEKGKDVELRCDPISGHTALYWYRQSLGQGLEFLIYFQGNSAPDKSGLPSDRFSAERTGGSVSTLTIQRTQQEDSAVYLCASSSHNEQFFGPGTRLTVL.

The chain joins TRBV3-1 to TRBJ2-7, with no clear D. Germline CDR1 is LGHDT and CDR2 is YNNKEL (reference sequence). Trimming removed 4 bases from V and 6 bases from J, with 16 bases in between. The CDR3 runs 14 residues. The chain's CDR3 is CASSLLPELSEQYF. CDR3 DNA: TGTGCCAGCAGCCTACTCCCAGAGCTCTCCGAGCAGTACTTC.

This chain connects TRBV27 to TRBJ2-1; 13 nucleotides align to TRBD2. The V segment lost 5 bases and the J segment 3 bases; nucleotides outside the gene matches: 7. The germline gives CDR1 MNHEY, CDR2 SMNVEV (reference sequence). This CDR3 contains 17 residues. The CDR3 region has the DNA TGTGCCAGCAGTACCAGACTAGCGGGAGGCAACTACAATGAGCAGTTCTTC. Residues: CASSTRLAGGNYNEQFF.

Many counts were recorded for this clonotype. The genes are TRBV20-1 and TRBJ2-7; 13 nucleotides match TRBD2. The CDR3 is made up of 15 amino acids. Losses at the gene ends were 4 bases for V and 1 base for J; bases not matched to a gene: 4. From germline, CDR1 is DFQATT and CDR2 SNEGSKA (reference sequence). CDR3 sequence (DNA): TGCAGTGCTATCGGACTAGCGGGAGCTTCCTACGAGCAGTACTTC. Translation: CSAIGLAGASYEQYF.

This clonotype was counted many times. The genes are TRBV10-2 and TRBJ2-7, with 8 bases aligning to TRBD1. With 6 bases clipped from V and 5 bases from J, the junction kept 12 bases outside the gene matches. CDR1 WSHSY and CDR2 SAAADI come from the germline V gene. The CDR3 runs to 15 residues. CDR3 region: CASSTDRVSIHEQYF. DNA for the CDR3: TGCGCCAGCAGCACGGACAGGGTGTCGATCCACGAGCAGTACTTC.

The J gene is TRBJ2-1, the V gene TRBV9, with 10 bases lining up with TRBD2. The junction had 7 bases not matched to a gene; V was cut back by 2 bases and J by 2 bases. This CDR3 contains 17 residues. CDR1 is SGDLS and CDR2 is YYNGEE in the germline V gene. The CDR3 reads CASSVPSGRAAYNEQFF. CDR3 coding DNA: TGTGCCAGCAGCGTCCCCAGCGGGAGGGCAGCCTACAATGAGCAGTTCTTC.

The rearrangement links TRBV30 to TRBJ1-1; D is possibly TRBD1 (5 bases). The V end lost 3 bases, the J end lost 6 bases, and 17 bases lay between the germline ends. There are 14 residues in the CDR3. Germline lookup yields CDR1 GTSNPN and CDR2 SVGIG (reference sequence). The CDR3: CAWSHGTEGSEAFF. Here the CDR3 DNA reads TGTGCCTGGAGCCACGGGACCGAGGGGTCTGAAGCTTTCTTT. The full variable domain, its missing parts supplied by reference TRBV30 and TRBJ1-1, is SQTIHQWPATLVQPVGSPLSLECTVEGTSNPNLYWYRQAAGRGLQLLFYSVGIGQISSEVPQNLSASRPQDRQFILSSKKLLLSDSGFYLCAWSHGTEGSEAFFGQGTRLTVV.

This clonotype was counted between two and nine times. The chain recombines TRBV20-1 with TRBJ2-6, with D possibly being TRBD2 (6 bases). Germline CDR1 reads DFQATT; CDR2 reads SNEGSKA (reference sequence). The CDR3 has 15 residues. Trimming stripped 1 base from V and 5 bases from J, with 12 bases between. CDR3 region: CSARGGGSWANVLTF. CDR3 sequence (DNA): TGCAGTGCTAGAGGGGGAGGATCATGGGCCAACGTCCTGACTTTC.

On this clonotype: Since the CDR3 does not end with the conserved phenylalanine or tryptophan, this likely comes from a read error. The rearrangement joins TRBV5-6 to TRBJ1-1; TRBD1 is a possible D gene (6 bases). The V and J ends lost 4 bases and 1 base respectively, with 14 bases between them. The CDR3 loop spans 15 amino acids. Germline CDR1 is SGHDT and CDR2 is YYEEEE. CDR3 DNA: TGTGCCAGCAGCAGTGGGGACATACGGAACACTGAAGCTTTCCTT. It yields the protein CASSSGDIRNTEAFL.

This clonotype was recorded at least ten times. The V call is TRBV27, the J call TRBJ2-4; 7 bases are a match to TRBD2. In germline, CDR1 is MNHEY, CDR2 SMNVEV (reference sequence). The J segment lost 2 bases and the V segment lost 5 bases, leaving 6 bases of the junction unmatched. This CDR3 has 15 residues. The CDR3 region has the DNA TGTGCCAGCAGTACGGCGGGGGTTACCAAAAACATTCAGTACTTC. As protein: CASSTAGVTKNIQYF.

This clonotype has a count of ten or more. The chain uses TRBV20-1 and TRBJ1-1; the D gene is possibly TRBD1 (5 bases). This CDR3 is built from 14 residues. Trimming took 3 bases from V and 1 from J, leaving 12 bases between them. The germline gives CDR1 DFQATT, CDR2 SNEGSKA (reference sequence). The CDR3, as DNA: TGCAGTGCTAGTTCGATAAGGGGGAACACTGAAGCTTTCTTT. This codes for CSASSIRGNTEAFF.

This clonotype occurred a few times. The genes are TRBV30 and TRBJ2-1; 8 bases align to TRBD2. The length of the CDR3 is 16 residues. CDR1 is GTSNPN and CDR2 is SVGIG in the germline V gene (reference sequence). V lost 6 bases, J lost 5 bases, and 15 bases stayed unmatched. The CDR3 spells CACSLGGTRGNNEQFF. CDR3 bases: TGTGCCTGCTCCCTGGGGGGGACTAGAGGGAACAATGAGCAGTTCTTC.

This clonotype was recorded many times. The chain combines TRBV7-2 with TRBJ1-4; 8 bases are shared with TRBD1. The junction had 2 bases not matched to a gene; V was cut back by 1 base and J by 7 bases. Germline V gives CDR1 SGHTA, CDR2 FQGNSA. The CDR3 is 14 amino acids. The CDR3 protein is CASSLGTGREKLFF. The CDR3, as DNA: TGTGCCAGCAGCTTAGGGACAGGGCGTGAAAAACTGTTTTTT. Full variable domain (remainder filled in from reference TRBV7-2 and TRBJ1-4): GAGVSQSPSNKVTEKGKDVELRCDPISGHTALYWYRQSLGQGLEFLIYFQGNSAPDKSGLPSDRFSAERTGGSVSTLTIQRTQQEDSAVYLCASSLGTGREKLFFGSGTQLSVL.

This clonotype was seen at least ten times. This rearrangement joins TRBV19 to TRBJ2-2; D is possibly TRBD1 (6 bases). Germline V gene lookup returns CDR1 LNHDA and CDR2 SQIVND (reference sequence). The V gene lost 4 bases and the J gene lost 4 bases, with 13 bases spanning the gap. The CDR3 is 15 residues long. CDR3 in amino acids: CASSRTGTSTGELFF. CDR3 DNA: TGTGCCAGTAGTAGGACCGGGACAAGCACCGGGGAGCTGTTTTTT.